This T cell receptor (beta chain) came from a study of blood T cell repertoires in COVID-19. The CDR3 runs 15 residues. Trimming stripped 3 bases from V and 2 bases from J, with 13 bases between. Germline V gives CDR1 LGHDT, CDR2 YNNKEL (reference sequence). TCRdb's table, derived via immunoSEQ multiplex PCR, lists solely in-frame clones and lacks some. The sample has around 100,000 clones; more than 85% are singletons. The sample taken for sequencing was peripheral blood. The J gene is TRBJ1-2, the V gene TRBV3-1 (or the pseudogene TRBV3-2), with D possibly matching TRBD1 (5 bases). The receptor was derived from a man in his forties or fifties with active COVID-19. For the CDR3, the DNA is TGTGCCAGCAGCCACGGGTTGGGGCTGAACTATGGCTACACCTTC. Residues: CASSHGLGLNYGYTF.